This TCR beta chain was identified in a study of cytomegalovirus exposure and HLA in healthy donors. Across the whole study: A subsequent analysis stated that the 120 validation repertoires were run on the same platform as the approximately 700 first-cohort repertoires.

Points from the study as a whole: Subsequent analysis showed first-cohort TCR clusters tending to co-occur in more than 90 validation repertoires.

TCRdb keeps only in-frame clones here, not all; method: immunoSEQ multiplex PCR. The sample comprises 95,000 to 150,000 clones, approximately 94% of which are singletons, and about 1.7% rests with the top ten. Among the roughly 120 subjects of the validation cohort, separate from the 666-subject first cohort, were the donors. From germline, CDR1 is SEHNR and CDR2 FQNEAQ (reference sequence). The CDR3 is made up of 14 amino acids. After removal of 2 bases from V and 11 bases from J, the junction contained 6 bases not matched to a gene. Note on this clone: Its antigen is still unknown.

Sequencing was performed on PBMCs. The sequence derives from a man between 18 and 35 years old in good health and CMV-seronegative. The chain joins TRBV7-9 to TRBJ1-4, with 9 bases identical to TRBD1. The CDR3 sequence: CASSLLTGGGKLFF. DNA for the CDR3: TGTGCCAGCAGCTTACTTACAGGGGGCGGGAAACTGTTTTTT. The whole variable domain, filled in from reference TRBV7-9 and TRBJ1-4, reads DTGVSQNPRHKITKRGQNVTFRCDPISEHNRLYWYRQTLGQGPEFLTYFQNEAQLEKSRLLSDRFSAERPKGSFSTLEIQRTEQGDSAMYLCASSLLTGGGKLFFGSGTQLSVL.